Listed here are 7 T cell receptor beta chains from one sample, sequenced in a study of blood T cell repertoires in COVID-19. The assay was immunoSEQ multiplex PCR, and TCRdb's table has in-frame clones only and misses some. Of more than 200,000 clones listed, roughly 88% are singletons. Specimen: peripheral blood. The receptors stem from a human donor in a cohort sampled during active COVID-19.

This clone was observed once. CDR3 DNA sequence: TGCGCCAGCAGCCAGGTGGACAGGGTAGCTAACTATGGCTACACCTTC. Translating gives CASSQVDRVANYGYTF. The V gene is TRBV4-3, the J gene TRBJ1-2; TRBD1 aligns across 8 bases. The V gene end was trimmed by 3 bases and the J gene end by 0 bases; junction bases not matched to a gene: 6. This CDR3 has 16 residues. Germline CDR1 is LGHNA and CDR2 is YSLEER.

Written as DNA, the CDR3 is TGCGCCAGCAGCTTGGGGTCAGGGTCGGACACCATATATTTT. Amino acid sequence: CASSLGSGSDTIYF. This chain uses TRBV5-1 with TRBJ1-3, with D possibly being TRBD1 (5 bases). In germline, CDR1 is SGHRS, CDR2 YFSETQ. V was clipped by 0 bases and J by 8 bases, with 12 bases between them. This CDR3 region has 14 residues.

This rearrangement joins TRBV27 to TRBJ2-7; 9 positions match TRBD1. Trimming cost V 4 bases and J 5 bases; bases outside gene matches: 24. This CDR3 is 20 amino acids long. Germline loops: CDR1 MNHEY, CDR2 SMNVEV (reference sequence). CDR3 residues: CASSYRGRGRPRLIRDEQYF. The CDR3 region has the DNA TGTGCCAGCAGTTACAGGGGGCGGGGGAGACCGAGGTTGATTAGGGACGAGCAGTACTTC.

The CDR3 sequence is CASSWGTGSINEQYF. The CDR3 DNA is TGTGCCAGCAGCTGGGGGACAGGGTCCATTAACGAGCAGTACTTC. This chain links TRBV7-9 with TRBJ2-7; 9 bases align to TRBD1. This CDR3 spans 15 amino acids. V shed 4 bases, J shed 5 bases, and the junction held 9 bases outside the gene matches. Per the germline V gene, CDR1 is SEHNR and CDR2 is FQNEAQ (reference sequence).

Notes on this clone: The junction does not match germline at one end; this may be a read error. V is TRBV24-1 and J is TRBJ1-6, with D unresolved. Germline V CDR1 and CDR2: KGHDR, SFDVKD. The CDR3 is 10 amino acids. CDR3 in DNA: TGTGCCGCCAGAAAGGAGGCCCTCCACTTT. Translated: CAARKEALHF.

The V and J genes are TRBV5-6 and TRBJ1-5, with a possible D match to TRBD1 (5 bases). Per the germline V gene, CDR1 is SGHDT and CDR2 is YYEEEE. V lost 0 bases, J lost 4 bases, and 17 bases lay in between. The CDR3 covers 17 residues. The CDR3 DNA reads as TGTGCCAGCAGCTTGGCCAGGGCAGTAGGGCCGAATCAGCCCCAGCATTTT. It codes for CASSLARAVGPNQPQHF.

The chain recombines TRBV18 with TRBJ2-7, with D possibly TRBD1 on 6 matching bases. This CDR3 contains 16 residues. V shed 3 bases and J shed 0 bases, with 15 bases lying between them. CDR1 is KGHSH, CDR2 LQKENI, per germline. The CDR3 DNA reads as TGTGCCAGCTCACCCCGTTCGGACAGAGACTCCTACGAGCAGTACTTC. Protein sequence: CASSPRSDRDSYEQYF.